Below are 21 T cell receptor beta chains sequenced from a single sample in a study of shared clonotypes between healthy human individuals (dated by TCRdb to 2018 to 2020). Libraries were prepared through the immunoSEQ multiplex PCR assay. TCRdb limited this immuneACCESS table to in-frame rearrangements with V and J called. A share of clones is missing; checked studies link under half to unresolved V genes, and the rest is unexplained. For this sample the table gives under 1,100,000 clones, of which under 80% were detected only once. In total, the top ten clones hold 1.4% to 1.5% of the sample. The material sequenced was memory CD4+ T cells sorted from blood. The intended sense of this specimen's cell subset or site label: CD45RA-negative fraction. The receptors here all came from a young man in good health.

This clone was counted only a few times. V usage is TRBV10-1 and J usage is TRBJ2-1, with D possibly matching TRBD2 (6 bases). The CDR3 sequence is 15 residues long. V lost 4 bases and J 0 bases, leaving 10 bases between the germline ends. CDR1 and CDR2 (germline): WNHNN, SYGVQD (reference sequence). The CDR3 loop reads CASSVDGSSYNEQFF. CDR3 coding DNA: TGCGCCAGCAGTGTCGACGGGAGCTCCTACAATGAGCAGTTCTTC.

This clone was seen only a few times. The J gene is TRBJ1-1, the V gene TRBV29-1, with D hard to call. Germline V CDR1 and CDR2: SQVTM, ANQGSEA. V lost 4 bases and J 10 bases, leaving 13 bases between the germline ends. The length of the CDR3 is 11 residues. CDR3 in amino acids: CSVAESFGAFF. In DNA, the CDR3 is TGCAGCGTTGCCGAGAGTTTTGGAGCTTTCTTT.

The V gene is TRBV4-1, the J gene TRBJ2-7; 7 nucleotides agree with TRBD1. CDR3 length: 16 amino acids. The ends lost 1 base at V and 4 bases at J; junction bases unmatched: 10. Per the germline V gene, CDR1 is MGHRA and CDR2 is YSYEKL. This chain's CDR3 is CASSQARSQGVYEQYF. CDR3 DNA sequence: TGCGCCAGCAGCCAAGCTAGGAGCCAGGGGGTTTACGAGCAGTACTTC.

The count of this clone is one. The V gene is TRBV5-1, the J gene TRBJ2-2, with no clear D. CDR3 length: 15 residues. Trimming took 3 bases from V and 1 from J, leaving 10 bases between them. The germline V gene encodes CDR1 SGHRS and CDR2 YFSETQ. CDR3 sequence (DNA): TGCGCCAGCAGCTATGAATCGATGAACACCGGGGAGCTGTTTTTT. Its translation: CASSYESMNTGELFF. Using reference TRBV5-1 and TRBJ2-2 for the parts outside the CDR3, the full variable domain is KAGVTQTPRYLIKTRGQQVTLSCSPISGHRSVSWYQQTPGQGLQFLFEYFSETQRNKGNFPGRFSGRQFSNSRSEMNVSTLELGDSALYLCASSYESMNTGELFFGEGSRLTVL.

This clone was picked up many times. CDR3 amino acids: CASRPQTGMASPLHF. The CDR3 region has the DNA TGTGCCAGCAGACCACAAACAGGGATGGCTTCACCCCTCCACTTT. The chain employs TRBV6-6 and TRBJ1-6, with a tentative D call TRBD1 (6 bases). Trimming stripped 6 bases from V and 9 bases from J, with 18 bases between. Germline loops: CDR1 MNHNY, CDR2 SVGAGI (reference sequence). The CDR3 runs to 15 residues.

V usage is TRBV2 and J usage is TRBJ2-1; D not certain. CDR3 length: 12 residues. Trimming cost V 1 base and J 12 bases, with 10 bases left between them. Germline-derived CDR1 and CDR2 are SNHLY and FYNNEI. CDR3 sequence (DNA): TGTGCCAGCAGTGAAGGCCCGACCGGGCAGTTCTTC. This translates into CASSEGPTGQFF.

This clone was found once. The chain carries TRBV5-5 and TRBJ2-7, with 14 bases matching TRBD2. The CDR3 has 16 amino acids. After removal of 4 bases from V and 2 bases from J, the junction contained 5 bases not matched to a gene. Germline V CDR1 and CDR2: SGHKS, YYEKEE (reference sequence). The chain's CDR3 is CASSIGTSGGAYEQYF. The CDR3 coding sequence is TGTGCCAGCAGCATCGGGACTAGCGGGGGTGCCTACGAGCAGTACTTC.

The chain uses TRBV15 and TRBJ2-3; D gene uncertain. The CDR3 covers 14 residues. Trimming took off 0 bases at V and 5 bases at J, with 9 bases between the two ends. Per germline, CDR1 LNHNV and CDR2 YYDKDF (reference sequence). DNA for the CDR3: TGTGCCACCAGCAGAGATAAGGCAGGAGATACGCAGTATTTT. Translation gives CATSRDKAGDTQYF.

The gene calls are TRBV7-2 and TRBJ2-1; TRBD2 aligns across 14 bases. The CDR3 spans 15 residues. Germline V gives CDR1 SGHTA, CDR2 FQGNSA. V dropped 3 bases and J dropped 6; count of bases not matched to a gene: 1. CDR3 protein: CASSLGTSGGNEQFF. CDR3 sequence (DNA): TGTGCCAGCAGCTTGGGGACTAGCGGGGGCAATGAGCAGTTCTTC.

The chain is built from TRBV28 and TRBJ1-2; D might be TRBD1 (6 bases). Trimming removed 3 bases from V and 4 bases from J, with 15 bases in between. Per germline, CDR1 MDHEN and CDR2 SYDVKM. CDR3 length: 15 residues. DNA for the CDR3: TGTGCCAGCAGTTTGTCGACAGGTGGGATCTATGGCTACACCTTC. It codes for CASSLSTGGIYGYTF.

The rearrangement uses TRBV7-2 and TRBJ2-1; 11 bases align to TRBD1. Germline lookup yields CDR1 SGHTA and CDR2 FQGNSA. V gave up 5 bases and J gave up 9 bases; unmatched junction bases: 3. This CDR3 has 13 residues. The CDR3 coding sequence is TGTGCCAGCAGCCCAGGGACAGGGGGTGAGCAGTTCTTC. Its protein is CASSPGTGGEQFF.

The rearrangement links TRBV9 to TRBJ2-3, with 9 bases identical to TRBD2. CDR3 length: 19 amino acids. V lost 3 bases to trimming and J lost 4 bases; unmatched junction nucleotides: 18. The V gene's germline CDR1 is SGDLS and CDR2 YYNGEE. The DNA for the CDR3 is TGTGCCAGCAGCGCCCTTCCCTGGGGAGTAGCGGGGGTGGCAGATACGCAGTATTTT. Translation gives CASSALPWGVAGVADTQYF. Combining the CDR3 with reference TRBV9 and TRBJ2-3 gives the whole variable domain DSGVTQTPKHLITATGQRVTLRCSPRSGDLSVYWYQQSLDQGLQFLIQYYNGEERAKGNILERFSAQQFPDLHSELNLSSLELGDSALYFCASSALPWGVAGVADTQYFGPGTRLTVL.

The rearrangement links TRBV6-5 to TRBJ1-6; maybe TRBD1 (5 bases). Germline V CDR1 and CDR2: MNHEY, SVGAGI. The CDR3 length is 14 residues. The V end was cut by 7 bases, the J end by 5 bases, with 12 bases between. The CDR3 loop reads CASTHGGNNSPLHF. CDR3 DNA sequence: TGTGCCAGCACCCACGGGGGTAATAATTCACCCCTCCACTTT.

This chain links TRBV30 with TRBJ1-6; 8 nucleotides align to TRBD1. Germline lookup yields CDR1 GTSNPN and CDR2 SVGIG (reference sequence). There are 14 residues in the CDR3. V dropped 0 bases and J dropped 9; count of bases not matched to a gene: 4. This CDR3 reads CAWSVNRGFSPLHF. The CDR3 DNA reads TGTGCCTGGAGTGTAAACAGGGGGTTTTCACCCCTCCACTTT. Full variable domain (rest looked up from reference TRBV30 and TRBJ1-6): SQTIHQWPATLVQPVGSPLSLECTVEGTSNPNLYWYRQAAGRGLQLLFYSVGIGQISSEVPQNLSASRPQDRQFILSSKKLLLSDSGFYLCAWSVNRGFSPLHFGNGTRLTVT.

The V and J genes are TRBV5-1 and TRBJ1-1; 7 bases are a match to TRBD1. Germline V CDR1 and CDR2: SGHRS, YFSETQ. The ends lost 3 bases at V and 4 bases at J; junction bases unmatched: 9. This CDR3 has 15 amino acids. The CDR3 reads CASSSSPQGSTEAFF. The CDR3 DNA is TGCGCCAGCAGCTCGTCCCCACAGGGGTCCACTGAAGCTTTCTTT.

The table lists this clone with a count of one. The rearrangement uses TRBV10-3 and TRBJ2-2; D is undetermined. Germline V gene sequence: CDR1 ENHRY, CDR2 SYGVKD. The CDR3 spans 14 residues. The V and J ends lost 9 bases and 2 bases respectively, with 13 bases between them. DNA of the CDR3: TGTGCCATTACGTCCAACGCTAACACCGGGGAGCTGTTTTTT. Its protein product is CAITSNANTGELFF.

The genes are TRBV4-3 and TRBJ2-4; D may match TRBD1 or TRBD2 (5 bases each). This CDR3 spans 16 amino acids. Germline-derived CDR1 and CDR2 are LGHNA and YSLEER. V dropped 0 bases and J dropped 6 bases, with 15 bases sitting between them. The CDR3 spells CASSQDLTGRGNIQYF. The CDR3 DNA reads as TGCGCCAGCAGCCAAGATTTGACGGGACGGGGAAACATTCAGTACTTC.

CDR3 loop: CASSKATSGSTGELFF. The CDR3 region has the DNA TGTGCCAGCAGCAAAGCTACTAGCGGGTCAACCGGGGAGCTGTTTTTT. This chain connects TRBV21-1 to TRBJ2-2; the table's D call, TRBD2, was not checked against the DNA. TRBV21-1 is listed as a pseudogene. The CDR3 is 16 residues long.

The gene calls are TRBV10-2 and TRBJ1-1; no clear D gene. Germline CDR1 and CDR2: WSHSY and SAAADI. V was shortened by 0 bases and J by 12 bases, with 14 bases between the two germline ends. The CDR3 runs to 13 residues. DNA for the CDR3: TGCGCCAGCAGTGAGTCCCAGCAGGAGCGGTCTTTCTTT. Encoded protein: CASSESQQERSFF.

As regards this clone: Different DNA sequences within this sample yield the same CDR3. This chain joins TRBV5-4 and TRBJ2-2, with a possible D match to TRBD1 (6 bases). The CDR3 runs 14 residues. V was shortened by 2 bases and J by 2 bases, with 7 bases between the two germline ends. Per the germline V gene, CDR1 is SGHNT and CDR2 is YYREEE (reference sequence). CDR3 loop: CASSLQGNTGELFF. DNA for the CDR3: TGTGCCAGCAGCTTACAGGGAAACACCGGGGAGCTGTTTTTT.

The J gene is TRBJ1-1, the V gene TRBV27, with D perhaps matching TRBD1 (5 bases). The V and J ends lost 6 bases and 1 base respectively, with 15 bases between them. The germline CDR1 and CDR2 sequences are MNHEY and SMNVEV (reference sequence). The CDR3 consists of 15 residues. The CDR3 region is CASSPPRGGNTEAFF. CDR3 DNA sequence: TGTGCCAGCAGCCCCCCCCGCGGGGGGAACACTGAAGCTTTCTTT.